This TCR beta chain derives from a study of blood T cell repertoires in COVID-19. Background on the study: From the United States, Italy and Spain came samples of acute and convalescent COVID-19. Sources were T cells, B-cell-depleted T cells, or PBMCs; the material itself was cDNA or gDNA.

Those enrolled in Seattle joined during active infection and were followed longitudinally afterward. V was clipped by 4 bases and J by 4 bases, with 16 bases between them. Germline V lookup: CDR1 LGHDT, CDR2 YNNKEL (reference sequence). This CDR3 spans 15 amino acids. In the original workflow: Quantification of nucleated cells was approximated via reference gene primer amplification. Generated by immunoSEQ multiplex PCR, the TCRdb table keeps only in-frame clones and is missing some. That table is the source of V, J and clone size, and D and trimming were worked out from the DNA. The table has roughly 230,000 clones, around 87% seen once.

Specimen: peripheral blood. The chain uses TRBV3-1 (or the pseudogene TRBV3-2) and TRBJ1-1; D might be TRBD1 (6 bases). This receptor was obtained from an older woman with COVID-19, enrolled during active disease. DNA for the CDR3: TGTGCCAGCAGCCGAATCCTTCGGGGGGCCACTGAAGCTTTCTTT. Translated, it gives CASSRILRGATEAFF.